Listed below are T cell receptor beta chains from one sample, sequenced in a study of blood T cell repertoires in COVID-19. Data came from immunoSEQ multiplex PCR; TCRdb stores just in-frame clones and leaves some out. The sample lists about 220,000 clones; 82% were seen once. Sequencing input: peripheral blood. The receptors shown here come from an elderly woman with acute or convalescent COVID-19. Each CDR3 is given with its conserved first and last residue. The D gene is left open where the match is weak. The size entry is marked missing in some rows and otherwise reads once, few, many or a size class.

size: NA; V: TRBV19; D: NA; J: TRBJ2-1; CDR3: CASKAGDTGIREQFF; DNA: TGTGCCAGTAAGGCGGGCGATACTGGAATCCGTGAGCAGTTCTTC
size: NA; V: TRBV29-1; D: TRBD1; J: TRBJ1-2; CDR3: CSVEDQGRGALYGYTF; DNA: TGCAGCGTTGAAGATCAGGGCAGGGGGGCCCTATATGGCTACACCTTC
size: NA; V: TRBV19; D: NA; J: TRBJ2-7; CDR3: CASSDPGGRGAYEQYF; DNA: TGTGCCAGTAGTGACCCAGGCGGCAGGGGTGCCTACGAGCAGTACTTC
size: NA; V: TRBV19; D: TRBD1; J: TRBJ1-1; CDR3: CASSTQGPGVDTEAFF; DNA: TGTGCCAGTAGTACACAGGGGCCTGGGGTGGACACTGAAGCTTTCTTT
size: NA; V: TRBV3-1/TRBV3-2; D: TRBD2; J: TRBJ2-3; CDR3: CASSQGGGLGTDTQYF; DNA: TGTGCCAGCAGCCAAGGGGGAGGGTTGGGCACAGATACGCAGTATTTT
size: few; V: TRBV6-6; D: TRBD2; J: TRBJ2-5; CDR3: CASRLTSGGVGETQYF; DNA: TGTGCCAGCAGGCTAACTAGCGGGGGGGTAGGAGAGACCCAGTACTTC
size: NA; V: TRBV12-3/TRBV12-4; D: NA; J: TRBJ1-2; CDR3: CASSHPVGGYTF; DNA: TGTGCCAGCAGTCACCCGGTCGGGGGCTACACCTTC
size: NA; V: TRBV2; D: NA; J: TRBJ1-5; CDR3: CASRVSAYSNQPQHF; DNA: TGTGCCAGCAGGGTGAGCGCATATAGCAATCAGCCCCAGCATTTT
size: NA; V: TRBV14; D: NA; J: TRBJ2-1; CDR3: CASSQYQGSPYNEQFF; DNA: TGTGCCAGCAGCCAATATCAGGGGTCCCCCTACAATGAGCAGTTCTTC
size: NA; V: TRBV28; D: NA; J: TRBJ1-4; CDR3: CASSLWSGEIEKLFF; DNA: TGTGCCAGCAGTTTATGGTCAGGGGAGATAGAAAAACTGTTTTTT
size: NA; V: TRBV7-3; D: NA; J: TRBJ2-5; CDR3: CASSSDSQETQYF; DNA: TGTGCCAGCAGCTCGGACAGCCAAGAGACCCAGTACTTC
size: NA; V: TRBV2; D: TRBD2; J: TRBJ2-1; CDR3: CASSEQGGTYNEQFF; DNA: TGTGCCAGCAGTGAACAGGGAGGGACCTACAATGAGCAGTTCTTC
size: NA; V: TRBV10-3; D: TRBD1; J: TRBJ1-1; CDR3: CAINDRGRGVNTEAFF; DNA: TGTGCCATCAACGACAGGGGGCGAGGAGTGAACACTGAAGCTTTCTTT
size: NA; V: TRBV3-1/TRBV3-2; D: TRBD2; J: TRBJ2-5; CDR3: CASSQGGGQETQYF; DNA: TGTGCCAGCAGCCAAGGCGGGGGACAAGAGACCCAGTACTTC
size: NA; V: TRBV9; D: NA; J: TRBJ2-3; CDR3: CASSVQATDTQYF; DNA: TGTGCCAGCAGCGTACAGGCCACAGATACGCAGTATTTT
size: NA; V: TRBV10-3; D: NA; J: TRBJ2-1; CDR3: CAISEGGYNEQFF; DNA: TGTGCCATCAGTGAGGGAGGGTACAATGAGCAGTTCTTC
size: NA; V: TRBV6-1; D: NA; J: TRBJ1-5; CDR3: CASSEIVSNQPQHF; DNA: TGTGCCAGCAGTGAAATAGTAAGCAATCAGCCCCAGCATTTT
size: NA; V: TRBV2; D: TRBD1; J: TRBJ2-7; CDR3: CASSTDRGDEQYF; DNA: TGTGCCAGCAGTACGGACAGGGGCGACGAGCAGTACTTC
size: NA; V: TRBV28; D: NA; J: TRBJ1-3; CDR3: CASSPRVISGNTIYF; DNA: TGTGCCAGCAGTCCCAGGGTCATTTCTGGAAACACCATATATTTT
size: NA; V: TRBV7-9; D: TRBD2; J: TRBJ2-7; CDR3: CASSPLGLAGNYEQYF; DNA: TGTGCCAGCAGCCCGCTGGGACTAGCGGGAAACTACGAGCAGTACTTC
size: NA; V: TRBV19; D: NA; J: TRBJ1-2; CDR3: CASNTGRGGYTF; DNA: TGTGCCAGTAATACAGGGCGTGGCGGCTACACCTTC
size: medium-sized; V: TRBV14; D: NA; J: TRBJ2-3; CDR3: CASSQAGFYTDTQYF; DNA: TGTGCCAGCAGCCAAGCCGGGTTTTACACAGATACGCAGTATTTT
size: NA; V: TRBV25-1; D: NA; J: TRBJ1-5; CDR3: CASSAAGSNQPQHF; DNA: TGTGCCAGCAGTGCCGCAGGGAGCAATCAGCCCCAGCATTTT
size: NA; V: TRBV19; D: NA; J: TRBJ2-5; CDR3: CASSIAGVQETQYF; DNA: TGTGCCAGTAGTATAGCAGGGGTCCAAGAGACCCAGTACTTC
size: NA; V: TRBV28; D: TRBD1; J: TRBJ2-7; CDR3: CASSLGGGTGSYEQYF; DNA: TGTGCCAGCAGTTTAGGGGGCGGGACAGGGTCCTACGAGCAGTACTTC
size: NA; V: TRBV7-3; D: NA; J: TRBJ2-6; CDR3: CASSLGGTGGGANVLTF; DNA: TGTGCCAGCAGCTTAGGCGGGACCGGGGGTGGGGCCAACGTCCTGACTTTC
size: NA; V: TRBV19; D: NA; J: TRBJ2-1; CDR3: CAVSGLDRRKQFF; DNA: TGTGCCGTAAGTGGCCTCGACAGGAGAAAGCAGTTCTTC
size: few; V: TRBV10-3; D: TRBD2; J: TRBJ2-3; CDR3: CAISGGVAGLPTDTQYF; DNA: TGTGCCATCAGCGGGGGGGTAGCGGGGCTACCCACAGATACGCAGTATTTT
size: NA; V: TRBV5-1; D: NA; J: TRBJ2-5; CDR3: CASSFTALQETQYF; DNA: TGCGCCAGCAGCTTTACAGCTCTTCAAGAGACCCAGTACTTC
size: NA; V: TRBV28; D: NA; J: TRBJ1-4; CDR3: CATRGDSEKLFF; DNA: TGTGCCACCCGGGGGGATTCGGAAAAACTGTTTTTT
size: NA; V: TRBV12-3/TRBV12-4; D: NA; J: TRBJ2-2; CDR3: CASRAARTGELFF; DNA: TGTGCCAGCAGGGCCGCCCGTACCGGGGAGCTGTTTTTT
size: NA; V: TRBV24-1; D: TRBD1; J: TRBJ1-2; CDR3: CATSDPGQGDYGYTF; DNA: TGTGCCACCAGTGATCCGGGACAGGGGGACTATGGCTACACCTTC
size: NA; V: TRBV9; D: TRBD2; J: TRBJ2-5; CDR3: CASSVEASGGAGETQYF; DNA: TGTGCCAGCAGCGTAGAGGCTAGCGGGGGGGCCGGTGAGACCCAGTACTTC
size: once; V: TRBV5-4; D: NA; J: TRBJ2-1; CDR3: CASSLVGGYNEQFF; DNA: TGTGCCAGCAGCTTGGTAGGAGGTTACAATGAGCAGTTCTTC
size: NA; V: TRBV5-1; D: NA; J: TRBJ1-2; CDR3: CASSPTAESYGYTF; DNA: TGCGCCAGCAGCCCCACAGCAGAGAGCTATGGCTACACCTTC
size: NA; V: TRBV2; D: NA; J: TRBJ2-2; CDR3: CASSETPSALTGELFF; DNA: TGTGCCAGCAGTGAGACCCCTAGCGCCCTCACCGGGGAGCTGTTTTTT
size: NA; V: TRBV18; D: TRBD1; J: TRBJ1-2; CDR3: CASSPWTGHNYGYTF; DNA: TGTGCCAGCTCACCCTGGACAGGGCATAACTATGGCTACACCTTC
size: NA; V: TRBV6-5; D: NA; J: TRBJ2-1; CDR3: CASAVLAGYNEQFF; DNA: TGTGCCAGCGCCGTACTGGCGGGGTACAATGAGCAGTTCTTC
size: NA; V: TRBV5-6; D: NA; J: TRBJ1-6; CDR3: CASSSTGHNSPLHF; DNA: TGTGCCAGCAGCTCCACAGGGCATAATTCACCCCTCCACTTT
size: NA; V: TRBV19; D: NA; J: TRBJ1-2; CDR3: CASSTQVRPESYGYTF; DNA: TGTGCCAGTAGTACGCAGGTCCGGCCTGAGAGCTATGGCTACACCTTC
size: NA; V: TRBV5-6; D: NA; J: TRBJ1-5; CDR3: CASSLGLQVPSFIQPQHF; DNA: TGTGCCAGCAGCTTGGGCCTACAGGTTCCCTCCTTTATTCAGCCCCAGCATTTT
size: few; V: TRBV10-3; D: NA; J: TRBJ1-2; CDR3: CAISESRESNYGYTF; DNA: TGTGCCATCAGTGAGTCGAGGGAATCTAACTATGGCTACACCTTC
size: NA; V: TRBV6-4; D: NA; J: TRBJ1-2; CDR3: CASSGGEGRYGYTF; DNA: TGTGCCAGCAGTGGAGGGGAGGGTCGATATGGCTACACCTTC
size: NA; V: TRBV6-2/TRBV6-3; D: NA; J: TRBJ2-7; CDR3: CASSYGRSDSYEQYF; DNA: TGTGCCAGCAGTTACGGCAGGTCCGATTCCTACGAGCAGTACTTC